This is a list of T cell receptor beta chains from one sample in a study of control samples from healthy donors and cancer patients. Method: immunoSEQ multiplex PCR; TCRdb's copy keeps in-frame clones and lacks some. The repertoire holds around 200,000 clones, with around 93% as singletons. Specimen: blood. These receptors were collected from a man between 18 and 35 years old in good health. The CDR3 runs from the conserved cysteine through the conserved F or W. The order of the fields is V gene, J gene, clone size, D gene, CDR3 DNA, CDR3 protein. D genes are given only for firm matches. Size is omitted from some rows. Given values are once, few, many or a class for expanded clones.

TRBV18	TRBJ2-2	NA	NA	TGTGCCAGCTCACCATTAAGGGACTTAAACACCGGGGAGCTGTTTTTT	CASSPLRDLNTGELFF
TRBV27	TRBJ1-1	NA	NA	TGTGCCAGCAGTTTGGGGCCGGCGGGGAACACTGAAGCTTTCTTT	CASSLGPAGNTEAFF
TRBV12-3/TRBV12-4	TRBJ1-4	NA	NA	TGTGCCAGCAGTCTTTATCCAAGTGAAAAACTGTTTTTT	CASSLYPSEKLFF
TRBV5-1	TRBJ1-5	NA	NA	TGCGCCAGCAGCTTGGGCGGGGCCGACAATCAGCCCCAGCATTTT	CASSLGGADNQPQHF
TRBV2	TRBJ1-6	NA	NA	TGTGCCAGCAGCGGACGAGGAGTTTCTTCGTTCAGACCCCTCCACTTT	CASSGRGVSSFRPLHF
TRBV19	TRBJ2-2	NA	TRBD2	TGTGCCAGTAGTCTCAAGACTAGCGGGACCGGGGAGCTGTTTTTT	CASSLKTSGTGELFF
TRBV5-1	TRBJ2-7	NA	NA	TGCGCCAGCAGCTTGGGAGAAGCGGGACAGCGCGAGCAGTACTTC	CASSLGEAGQREQYF
TRBV6-1	TRBJ1-2	NA	NA	TGTGCCAGCAGTGAGAGTCTTGGGACGGAATATGGCTACACCTTC	CASSESLGTEYGYTF
TRBV5-1	TRBJ2-1	NA	TRBD2	TGCGCCAGCAGCTTGGGGCGGGGGGGCCTTTTTGAGCAGTTCTTC	CASSLGRGGLFEQFF
TRBV4-2	TRBJ2-3	NA	TRBD2	TGTGCCAGCAGTCTCCGATCTAGCGGGGCAACAGATACGCAGTATTTT	CASSLRSSGATDTQYF
TRBV18	TRBJ1-3	NA	NA	TGTGCCAGCTCACCATTTACTGCCTCTGGAAACACCATATATTTT	CASSPFTASGNTIYF
TRBV2	TRBJ2-1	NA	NA	TGTGCCAGCATCGCAGGGGGGAATGAGCAGTTCTTC	CASIAGGNEQFF
TRBV20-1	TRBJ1-1	NA	TRBD1	TGCAGTGCTAGTGGGACAGGTATCGAAGCTTTCTTT	CSASGTGIEAFF
TRBV29-1	TRBJ2-5	NA	TRBD1	TGCAGCTTCCCCAGGACAGGGGAAGAGACCCAGTACTTC	CSFPRTGEETQYF
TRBV2	TRBJ1-5	once	TRBD1	TGTGCCAGCGGGGGGACAGGGGCGAATCAGCCCCAGCATTTT	CASGGTGANQPQHF
TRBV5-6	TRBJ2-2	NA	NA	TGTGCCAGCAGCTTGTTTACTCAGGACCCGAACACCGGGGAGCTGTTTTTT	CASSLFTQDPNTGELFF
TRBV5-1	TRBJ2-3	NA	NA	TGCGCCAGCAGCTTCCTACTCAACACAGATACGCAGTATTTT	CASSFLLNTDTQYF
TRBV24-1	TRBJ1-1	NA	TRBD1	TGTGCCACCAGTGCGGGGGACAGTGGAGAGAATGAAGCTTTCTTT	CATSAGDSGENEAFF
TRBV14	TRBJ2-2	NA	NA	TGTGCCAGCAGCCAAGTTTGGCAGGTGCCGACCGGGGAGCTGTTTTTT	CASSQVWQVPTGELFF
TRBV3-1/TRBV3-2	TRBJ2-5	NA	NA	TGTGCCAGCAGCCAAGTGGAGACCCAGTACTTC	CASSQVETQYF
TRBV19	TRBJ2-3	NA	TRBD2	TGTGCCAGTAGTTCCGGGGGGGCGAAAGATACGCAGTATTTT	CASSSGGAKDTQYF
TRBV7-2	TRBJ2-5	NA	NA	TGTGCCAGCAGCTTAGGGCGGACTCAGCAAGAGACCCAGTACTTC	CASSLGRTQQETQYF
TRBV14	TRBJ1-1	NA	NA	TGTGCCAGCAGCCAAGATCGGCGACACGAACCCGAAGCTTTCTTT	CASSQDRRHEPEAFF
TRBV18	TRBJ2-7	NA	NA	TGTGCCAGCTCACCACAGGCTAGGCCTTACGAGCAGTACTTC	CASSPQARPYEQYF
TRBV11-2	TRBJ2-5	NA	TRBD2	TGTGCCAGCAGCTCCACCCCTCCCGGGACTACCGAAGAGACCCAGTACTTC	CASSSTPPGTTEETQYF
TRBV29-1	TRBJ1-2	NA	NA	TGCAGCGTTGGGGCGGGGGACTATGGCTACACCTTC	CSVGAGDYGYTF
TRBV2	TRBJ1-6	few	NA	TGTGCCAGCAGTGAAGGGGGGGCTGAGAATTCACCCCTCCACTTT	CASSEGGAENSPLHF
TRBV5-4	TRBJ2-1	NA	TRBD1	TGTGCCAGCAGCAAGAACCCAGGGGGCGCGTCCAATGAGCAGTTCTTC	CASSKNPGGASNEQFF